Listed below are T cell receptor beta chains from one sample, sequenced in a study of shared clonotypes between healthy human individuals. Sequencing used immunoSEQ multiplex PCR; TCRdb keeps in-frame clones, though not all of them. The sample gives millions of clones, 95% of which show up once; 0.13% is in the top ten. Material for sequencing was naive CD4+ T cells sorted from blood. The source is a man aged 18 to 30 in good health. Both conserved end residues are part of each CDR3. The D gene is left open where the match is weak. Only part of the rows carry a size: once, few, many, or a class if the clone is expanded.

CDR3aa: CASSPRETGELFF; CDR3nt: TGTGCCAGCTCACCACGGGAGACCGGGGAGCTGTTTTTT; d_gene: .; j_gene: TRBJ2-2; v_gene: TRBV18; abundance: .
CDR3aa: CASSSQGAFAGELFF; CDR3nt: TGTGCCAGCAGTTCACAGGGAGCCTTCGCCGGGGAGCTGTTTTTT; d_gene: .; j_gene: TRBJ2-2; v_gene: TRBV27; abundance: .
CDR3aa: CASSYTDIGGGYTF; CDR3nt: TGTGCCAGCAGCTACACCGACATTGGAGGTGGCTACACCTTC; d_gene: .; j_gene: TRBJ1-2; v_gene: TRBV2; abundance: .
CDR3aa: CACPALDRGSDTQYF; CDR3nt: TGTGCCTGCCCTGCCCTCGACAGGGGCTCAGATACGCAGTATTTT; d_gene: TRBD1; j_gene: TRBJ2-3; v_gene: TRBV30; abundance: .
CDR3aa: CASSLAGSGSSYNEQFF; CDR3nt: TGCGCCAGCAGCTTGGCCGGGAGCGGGAGTTCCTACAATGAGCAGTTCTTC; d_gene: TRBD2; j_gene: TRBJ2-1; v_gene: TRBV5-1; abundance: .
CDR3aa: CASSPVVAGSYNEQFF; CDR3nt: TGTGCCAGCTCACCGGTGGTAGCGGGATCCTACAATGAGCAGTTCTTC; d_gene: TRBD2; j_gene: TRBJ2-1; v_gene: TRBV18; abundance: .
CDR3aa: CASSEFGRFVEKLFF; CDR3nt: TGTGCCAGCAGTGAATTCGGAAGGTTCGTTGAAAAACTGTTTTTT; d_gene: .; j_gene: TRBJ1-4; v_gene: TRBV25-1; abundance: .
CDR3aa: CASSLANQGIYEQYF; CDR3nt: TGTGCCAGCAGCTTAGCTAATCAGGGAATCTACGAGCAGTACTTC; d_gene: .; j_gene: TRBJ2-7; v_gene: TRBV7-2; abundance: .
CDR3aa: CASSPRAGELFF; CDR3nt: TGTGCCAGCAGCCCCAGGGCCGGGGAGCTGTTTTTT; d_gene: .; j_gene: TRBJ2-2; v_gene: TRBV6-5; abundance: .
CDR3aa: CAISPDRDYGYTF; CDR3nt: TGTGCCATCAGTCCCGACAGGGACTATGGCTACACCTTC; d_gene: TRBD1; j_gene: TRBJ1-2; v_gene: TRBV10-3; abundance: few
CDR3aa: CASSLVFLVTEQFF; CDR3nt: TGCGCCAGCAGCTTGGTCTTTTTGGTGACAGAGCAGTTCTTC; d_gene: .; j_gene: TRBJ2-1; v_gene: TRBV5-1; abundance: .
CDR3aa: CAWSVQKNYGYTF; CDR3nt: TGTGCCTGGAGTGTACAAAAGAACTATGGCTACACCTTC; d_gene: .; j_gene: TRBJ1-2; v_gene: TRBV30; abundance: once
CDR3aa: CATSGLDRGAPLHF; CDR3nt: TGTGCCACCAGCGGGCTCGACAGGGGTGCACCCCTCCACTTT; d_gene: TRBD1; j_gene: TRBJ1-6; v_gene: TRBV15; abundance: .